This passage covers 9 T cell receptor beta chains from one sample sequenced in a study of CD8+CD57+ T cells in acquired aplastic anemia. Profiling that covered TCR beta VDJ and CDR3 relied on genomic DNA as its template. TCRdb itself ran the reads through MiXCR, one entry per CDR3 protein. Among more than 250,000 distinct CDR3 sequences listed, around 60% were seen once. The material sequenced was sorted CD4+, CD8+, or CD8+CD57+ T cells (not recorded which) from PBMCs. These receptors were obtained from a human donor with severe aplastic anemia or a healthy control (not recorded which).

This clonotype was observed many times. The rearrangement joins TRBV5-1 to TRBJ2-2, with no clear D. CDR1 and CDR2 (germline): SGHRS, YFSETQ. V dropped 0 bases and J dropped 5 bases, with 5 bases sitting between them. The CDR3 is 13 residues long. The CDR3 sequence is CASSLAGTGELFF. CDR3 coding DNA: TGCGCCAGCAGCTTGGCCGGAACCGGGGAGCTGTTTTTT.

The chain couples TRBV7-9 to TRBJ2-7; D not resolved. Looked up from germline, CDR1 is SEHNR and CDR2 is FQNEAQ (reference sequence). CDR3 size: 13 residues. The V end was cut by 5 bases, the J end by 3 bases, with 11 bases between. CDR3 region: CASSRLIDYEQYF. The CDR3 DNA reads TGTGCCAGCAGCCGCTTGATAGACTACGAGCAGTACTTC.

This clonotype was recorded at least ten times. This chain uses TRBV2 with TRBJ1-2; 7 positions match TRBD1. CDR1 and CDR2 from the germline V gene are SNHLY and FYNNEI. V lost 8 bases, J lost 4 bases, and 10 bases stayed unmatched. This CDR3 is built from 14 residues. DNA for the CDR3: TGTGCCAGCGGGGGGTGGACAGGCGCCTATGGCTACACCTTC. Encoded protein: CASGGWTGAYGYTF.

This clonotype was detected ten times or more. The gene calls are TRBV7-2 and TRBJ2-1, with TRBD1 identical over 10 bases. With V trimmed by 3 bases and J by 3 bases, 5 bases remained unmatched. CDR3 size: 16 residues. The germline V gene encodes CDR1 SGHTA and CDR2 FQGNSA. CDR3 sequence reads: CASSLVRTGGYNEQFF. The CDR3 bases are TGTGCCAGCAGCTTGGTTAGGACAGGGGGCTACAATGAGCAGTTCTTC.

This clonotype has a handful of counts. The genes are TRBV18 and TRBJ1-1; D possibly corresponds to TRBD1 (5 bases). The CDR3 has 15 amino acids. V lost 0 bases, J lost 1 base, and 9 bases lay in between. Germline V CDR1 and CDR2: KGHSH, LQKENI. The CDR3: CASSPPGVPNTEAFF. The CDR3 DNA reads as TGTGCCAGCTCACCACCGGGGGTTCCGAACACTGAAGCTTTCTTT. The whole variable domain, filled in from reference TRBV18 and TRBJ1-1, reads NAGVMQNPRHLVRRRGQEARLRCSPMKGHSHVYWYRQLPEEGLKFMVYLQKENIIDESGMPKERFSAEFPKEGPSILRIQQVVRGDSAAYFCASSPPGVPNTEAFFGQGTRLTVV.

This clonotype was recorded once. V gene TRBV25-1 combines with J gene TRBJ1-1; D not resolved. The CDR3 length is 12 residues. CDR1 and CDR2 from the germline V gene are MGHDK and SYGVNS. The V gene lost 4 bases and the J gene lost 4 bases, with 7 bases spanning the gap. CDR3 residues: CASSALSTEAFF. In DNA, the CDR3 is TGTGCCAGCAGTGCTTTAAGCACTGAAGCTTTCTTT. The complete variable domain, with remaining parts taken from reference TRBV25-1 and TRBJ1-1, reads EADIYQTPRYLVIGTGKKITLECSQTMGHDKMYWYQQDPGMELHLIHYSYGVNSTEKGDLSSESTVSRIRTEHFPLTLESARPSHTSQYLCASSALSTEAFFGQGTRLTVV.

J is TRBJ2-7 and V is TRBV28, with TRBD2 matching over 12 bases. With V trimmed by 8 bases and J by 5 bases, 13 bases remained unmatched. Germline V lookup: CDR1 MDHEN, CDR2 SYDVKM. The CDR3 is 16 amino acids. The CDR3 DNA reads TGTGCCAGCCTGGCTAGCGGGAGGGCCACTGTCGACGAGCAGTACTTC. As protein: CASLASGRATVDEQYF.

The V gene is TRBV9, the J gene TRBJ1-2; no clear D gene. The germline V and J ends were trimmed by 0 bases and 1 base, with 7 bases remaining between them. Germline-derived CDR1 and CDR2 are SGDLS and YYNGEE. The CDR3 extends over 14 amino acids. The CDR3 protein is CASSVGTVNYGYTF. In DNA form, the CDR3 reads TGTGCCAGCAGCGTAGGGACGGTTAACTATGGCTACACCTTC.

The chain joins TRBV9 to TRBJ2-7; D is uncertain. This CDR3 spans 15 amino acids. The germline V gene encodes CDR1 SGDLS and CDR2 YYNGEE. The V and J ends lost 3 bases and 4 bases respectively, with 17 bases between them. CDR3 protein: CASSAYFAPEYEQYF. The CDR3 bases are TGTGCCAGCAGCGCCTACTTTGCACCCGAATACGAGCAGTACTTC.